The rows below give T cell receptor beta chains drawn from one sample of a study of T cell responses to AZD1222 COVID-19 vaccine. Only in-frame clones appear in the TCRdb table, and some are missing; sequencing was by immunoSEQ multiplex PCR. The data hold around 160,000 clones, with more than 85% observed a single time. Material: peripheral blood, obtained on day 0 of AZD1222 vaccination. Source of these receptors: an adult in good health. Each CDR3 is given with its conserved first and last residue. A D gene is named only where the DNA matches it firmly. Only some rows state a clone size, as once, few, many or a class for expanded clones.

clone_size: few
v_call: TRBV27
d_call: TRBD1
j_call: TRBJ1-6
cdr3_nt: TGTGCCAGCAGTTTGGTGACAGGGGGTTATAATTCACCCCTCCACTTT
cdr3_aa: CASSLVTGGYNSPLHF

clone_size: medium-sized
v_call: TRBV24-1
d_call: .
j_call: TRBJ2-1
cdr3_nt: TGTGCCACCAGTGAGTTAACAGGGAATGAGCAGTTCTTC
cdr3_aa: CATSELTGNEQFF

clone_size: .
v_call: TRBV18
d_call: .
j_call: TRBJ2-2
cdr3_nt: TGTGCCAGCTCACCTCTCCCTGGTGGACCTGCAGGGAACACCGGGGAGCTGTTTTTT
cdr3_aa: CASSPLPGGPAGNTGELFF

clone_size: .
v_call: TRBV9
d_call: .
j_call: TRBJ1-3
cdr3_nt: TGTGCCAGCAGCGTAGTTCCGTTGAGCTCTGGAAACACCATATATTTT
cdr3_aa: CASSVVPLSSGNTIYF

clone_size: .
v_call: TRBV4-3
d_call: .
j_call: TRBJ2-7
cdr3_nt: TGCGCCAGCAGCCAAGTGGGCGGCTCCTACGAGCAGTACTTC
cdr3_aa: CASSQVGGSYEQYF

clone_size: .
v_call: TRBV6-5
d_call: .
j_call: TRBJ1-1
cdr3_nt: TGTGCCAGCGGGGACGGAACCGATGAAGCTTTCTTT
cdr3_aa: CASGDGTDEAFF

clone_size: .
v_call: TRBV19
d_call: .
j_call: TRBJ2-3
cdr3_nt: TGTGCCAGTAGTGAACGTCCAGCGAGAGATACGCAGTATTTT
cdr3_aa: CASSERPARDTQYF

clone_size: .
v_call: TRBV12-3/TRBV12-4
d_call: .
j_call: TRBJ1-2
cdr3_nt: TGTGCCAGCAGCCCGGACCGAGGCTATGGCTACACCTTC
cdr3_aa: CASSPDRGYGYTF

clone_size: .
v_call: TRBV6-5
d_call: .
j_call: TRBJ1-1
cdr3_nt: TGTGCCAGCAGTTACTCGGGCGGGAACACTGAAGCTTTCTTT
cdr3_aa: CASSYSGGNTEAFF

clone_size: .
v_call: TRBV4-3
d_call: TRBD2
j_call: TRBJ2-3
cdr3_nt: TGCGCCAGCAGCCAAGACCCCCGGGGGGCAGATACGCAGTATTTT
cdr3_aa: CASSQDPRGADTQYF

clone_size: .
v_call: TRBV6-1
d_call: .
j_call: TRBJ1-6
cdr3_nt: TGTGCCAGCAGTGACGTTGTAACAGACAGGCGTAGTAATTCACCCCTCCACTTT
cdr3_aa: CASSDVVTDRRSNSPLHF

clone_size: .
v_call: TRBV7-3
d_call: .
j_call: TRBJ2-2
cdr3_nt: TGTGCCAGCAGCTCCCCGGTGCGGGGTACCGGGGAGCTGTTTTTT
cdr3_aa: CASSSPVRGTGELFF

clone_size: .
v_call: TRBV15
d_call: .
j_call: TRBJ2-6
cdr3_nt: TGTGCCACCAGCAGAGACCAGGGGTCTGGGGCCAACGTCCTGACTTTC
cdr3_aa: CATSRDQGSGANVLTF

clone_size: few
v_call: TRBV6-1
d_call: .
j_call: TRBJ2-7
cdr3_nt: TGTGCCAGCAGTGAATGGGGGGGCGACTCCTACGAGCAGTACTTC
cdr3_aa: CASSEWGGDSYEQYF

clone_size: .
v_call: TRBV28
d_call: TRBD1
j_call: TRBJ1-1
cdr3_nt: TGTGCCAGCAGTCAAACAGGGGTATTAAACACTGAAGCTTTCTTT
cdr3_aa: CASSQTGVLNTEAFF

clone_size: .
v_call: TRBV7-3
d_call: TRBD1
j_call: TRBJ1-6
cdr3_nt: TGTGCCAGCAGTCCCGTGCCAGGGGGACCACCCCTCCACTTT
cdr3_aa: CASSPVPGGPPLHF

clone_size: .
v_call: TRBV28
d_call: .
j_call: TRBJ2-7
cdr3_nt: TGTGCCAGCAGCGCCTCAACAGGGAGGTTTACCTACGAGCAGTACTTC
cdr3_aa: CASSASTGRFTYEQYF

clone_size: .
v_call: TRBV19
d_call: .
j_call: TRBJ2-2
cdr3_nt: TGTGCCAGTAATCTCCAGACCGGGGAGCTGTTTTTT
cdr3_aa: CASNLQTGELFF

clone_size: .
v_call: TRBV7-2
d_call: .
j_call: TRBJ1-1
cdr3_nt: TGTGCCAGCAGCTCGACAGCCACTGAAGCTTTCTTT
cdr3_aa: CASSSTATEAFF

clone_size: few
v_call: TRBV24-1
d_call: .
j_call: TRBJ1-2
cdr3_nt: TGTGCCACCAGTGTAGGAGCTAACTATGGCTACACCTTC
cdr3_aa: CATSVGANYGYTF

clone_size: .
v_call: TRBV27
d_call: .
j_call: TRBJ1-4
cdr3_nt: TGTGCCAGCAGTTTATCTCAGGGAGCTGAAAAACTGTTTTTT
cdr3_aa: CASSLSQGAEKLFF

clone_size: .
v_call: TRBV3-1/TRBV3-2
d_call: .
j_call: TRBJ1-1
cdr3_nt: TGTGCCAGCAGCCAAGGCGGGGGCCGAGGTGAAGCTTTCTTT
cdr3_aa: CASSQGGGRGEAFF

clone_size: .
v_call: TRBV3-1/TRBV3-2
d_call: .
j_call: TRBJ1-6
cdr3_nt: TGTGCCAGCAGCCAAGAGGGGGGGAATTCACCCCTCCACTTT
cdr3_aa: CASSQEGGNSPLHF

clone_size: .
v_call: TRBV15
d_call: .
j_call: TRBJ2-3
cdr3_nt: TGTGCCACCAGTTTAGGGCGGGAAGGGGGCACAGATACGCAGTATTTT
cdr3_aa: CATSLGREGGTDTQYF

clone_size: .
v_call: TRBV14
d_call: TRBD2
j_call: TRBJ2-1
cdr3_nt: TGTGCCAGCAGCCAAGGACTAGCGGGAAAGGCAAGTAGTGAGCAGTTCTTC
cdr3_aa: CASSQGLAGKASSEQFF

clone_size: .
v_call: TRBV7-2
d_call: TRBD2
j_call: TRBJ2-3
cdr3_nt: TGTGCCAGCAGCACCCGCGGGGGGTCCACAGATACGCAGTATTTT
cdr3_aa: CASSTRGGSTDTQYF

clone_size: .
v_call: TRBV14
d_call: .
j_call: TRBJ2-3
cdr3_nt: TGTGCCAGCAGCAAGTCCGGACGGAGCATATACACAGATACGCAGTATTTT
cdr3_aa: CASSKSGRSIYTDTQYF

clone_size: .
v_call: TRBV5-5
d_call: TRBD2
j_call: TRBJ2-1
cdr3_nt: TGTGCCAGCAGCCCCTGGACTAGAAGCTCCTACAATGAGCAGTTCTTC
cdr3_aa: CASSPWTRSSYNEQFF

clone_size: .
v_call: TRBV7-9
d_call: .
j_call: TRBJ1-6
cdr3_nt: TGTGCCAGCAGCCAAAGGGACCACTATAATTCACCCCTCCACTTT
cdr3_aa: CASSQRDHYNSPLHF

clone_size: .
v_call: TRBV21-1
d_call: .
j_call: TRBJ1-4
cdr3_nt: TGTGCCAGCAGCAAAGTCGTTGAGGGGGACGAAAAACTGTTTTTT
cdr3_aa: CASSKVVEGDEKLFF

clone_size: .
v_call: TRBV7-2
d_call: TRBD2
j_call: TRBJ2-2
cdr3_nt: TGTGCCAGCAGCTCTAGCGGGGGGAACTTCGGGGAGCTGTTTTTT
cdr3_aa: CASSSSGGNFGELFF

clone_size: few
v_call: TRBV6-5
d_call: .
j_call: TRBJ2-7
cdr3_nt: TGTGCCAGCAGTCTCCCCGGGACCTACGAGCAGTACTTC
cdr3_aa: CASSLPGTYEQYF

clone_size: .
v_call: TRBV29-1
d_call: .
j_call: TRBJ1-1
cdr3_nt: TGCAGCGTTGTGGCTTGGGCTACCGACTTAGGAGGTGAAGCTTTCTTT
cdr3_aa: CSVVAWATDLGGEAFF

clone_size: .
v_call: TRBV9
d_call: .
j_call: TRBJ2-7
cdr3_nt: TGTGCCAGCAGCGGAGGGACAAGCCACGAGCAGTACTTC
cdr3_aa: CASSGGTSHEQYF

clone_size: .
v_call: TRBV12-3/TRBV12-4
d_call: .
j_call: TRBJ1-5
cdr3_nt: TGTGCCAGCACGGGACGGGGGAATCAGCCCCAGCATTTT
cdr3_aa: CASTGRGNQPQHF

clone_size: .
v_call: TRBV5-4
d_call: .
j_call: TRBJ2-5
cdr3_nt: TGTGCCAGCAGCTTGGGGATGGAGACCCAGTACTTC
cdr3_aa: CASSLGMETQYF

clone_size: .
v_call: TRBV6-2/TRBV6-3
d_call: TRBD1
j_call: TRBJ1-1
cdr3_nt: TGTGCCAGCAGTTCCGAGAGGACAGGGCCCTTTGAAGCTTTCTTT
cdr3_aa: CASSSERTGPFEAFF

clone_size: .
v_call: TRBV5-1
d_call: TRBD1
j_call: TRBJ2-4
cdr3_nt: TGCGCCAGCAGCCACGACAGGGGGCGCAGAGGGAAAAACATTCAGTACTTC
cdr3_aa: CASSHDRGRRGKNIQYF

clone_size: once
v_call: TRBV5-1
d_call: .
j_call: TRBJ1-1
cdr3_nt: TGCGCCAGCAGCTTGTCAGGGGCGGAAAACACTGAAGCTTTCTTT
cdr3_aa: CASSLSGAENTEAFF

clone_size: .
v_call: TRBV19
d_call: .
j_call: TRBJ1-3
cdr3_nt: TGTGCCAGTATCGGGATGTCTGGAAACACCATATATTTT
cdr3_aa: CASIGMSGNTIYF

clone_size: .
v_call: TRBV27
d_call: TRBD2
j_call: TRBJ2-1
cdr3_nt: TGTGCCAGCAGTTGGACGCTAGCGGGTAATGGTGAGCAGTTCTTC
cdr3_aa: CASSWTLAGNGEQFF

clone_size: .
v_call: TRBV19
d_call: .
j_call: TRBJ1-2
cdr3_nt: TGTGCCAGTAGTATAAACCTTTATGGCTACACCTTC
cdr3_aa: CASSINLYGYTF

clone_size: .
v_call: TRBV5-6
d_call: .
j_call: TRBJ1-2
cdr3_nt: TGTGCCAGCAGCCCCGGGACATCTCCTAACTATGGCTACACCTTC
cdr3_aa: CASSPGTSPNYGYTF

clone_size: .
v_call: TRBV5-6
d_call: .
j_call: TRBJ1-1
cdr3_nt: TGTGCCAGCAGCCTCGGGACGGGGCGAAGTGACACTGAAGCTTTCTTT
cdr3_aa: CASSLGTGRSDTEAFF

clone_size: .
v_call: TRBV15
d_call: TRBD2
j_call: TRBJ2-1
cdr3_nt: TGTGCCACCAGCAGAGACGGGACTAGCGGGAGTAATGAGCAGTTCTTC
cdr3_aa: CATSRDGTSGSNEQFF

clone_size: once
v_call: TRBV7-9
d_call: .
j_call: TRBJ1-2
cdr3_nt: TGTGCCAGCAGCGAGATGGGGCAGCTTATCCACCGTAATGGCTACACCTTC
cdr3_aa: CASSEMGQLIHRNGYTF

clone_size: once
v_call: TRBV7-2
d_call: TRBD1
j_call: TRBJ2-7
cdr3_nt: TGTGCCAGCAGCGTGACAGGGTCGGAAGAGCAGTACTTC
cdr3_aa: CASSVTGSEEQYF

clone_size: .
v_call: TRBV2
d_call: .
j_call: TRBJ1-2
cdr3_nt: TGTGCCAGCAGTGTACAGAGGGGTTATGGCTACACCTTC
cdr3_aa: CASSVQRGYGYTF

clone_size: .
v_call: TRBV11-3
d_call: .
j_call: TRBJ2-7
cdr3_nt: TGTGCCAGCAGCTTATCCTCCTACGAGCAGTACTTC
cdr3_aa: CASSLSSYEQYF

clone_size: few
v_call: TRBV7-2
d_call: TRBD1
j_call: TRBJ2-7
cdr3_nt: TGTGCCAGCAGCTTTTTGCCCCCTGGACAGGGGGGCTACGAGCAGTACTTC
cdr3_aa: CASSFLPPGQGGYEQYF

clone_size: .
v_call: TRBV11-3
d_call: .
j_call: TRBJ2-1
cdr3_nt: TGTGCCAGCAGCTTAGGGGGGCGGTTCTCCTACAATGAGCAGTTCTTC
cdr3_aa: CASSLGGRFSYNEQFF